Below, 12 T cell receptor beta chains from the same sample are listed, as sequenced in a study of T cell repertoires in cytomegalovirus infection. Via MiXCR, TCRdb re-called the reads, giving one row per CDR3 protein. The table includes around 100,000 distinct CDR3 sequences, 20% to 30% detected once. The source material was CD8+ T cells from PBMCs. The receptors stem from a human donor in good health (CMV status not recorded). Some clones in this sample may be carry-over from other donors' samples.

CDR3 region: CASSLSHRGGGDTDTQYF. The CDR3, as DNA: TGTGCCAGCAGTTTATCCCACAGGGGCGGGGGTGACACAGATACGCAGTATTTT. J is TRBJ2-3 and V is TRBV28, with D perhaps given as TRBD1 or TRBD2 (7 bases each). This CDR3 comprises 18 residues. V lost 1 base and J 2 bases, leaving 19 bases between the germline ends. Germline values: CDR1 MDHEN, CDR2 SYDVKM.

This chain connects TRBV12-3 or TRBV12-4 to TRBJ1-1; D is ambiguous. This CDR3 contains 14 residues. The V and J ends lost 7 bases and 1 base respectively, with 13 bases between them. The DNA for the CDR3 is TGTGCCAGCACCATTTTCTTCCCGAACACTGAAGCTTTCTTT. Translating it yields CASTIFFPNTEAFF.

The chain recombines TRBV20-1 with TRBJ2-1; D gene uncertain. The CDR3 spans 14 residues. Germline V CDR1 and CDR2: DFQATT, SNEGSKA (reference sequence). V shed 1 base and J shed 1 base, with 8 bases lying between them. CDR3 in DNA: TGCAGTGCTAGAGTTTGGCGGTCCTACAATGAGCAGTTCTTC. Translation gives CSARVWRSYNEQFF.

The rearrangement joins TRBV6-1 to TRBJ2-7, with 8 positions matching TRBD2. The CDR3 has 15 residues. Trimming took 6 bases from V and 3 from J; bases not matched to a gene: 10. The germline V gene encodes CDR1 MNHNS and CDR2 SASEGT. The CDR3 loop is CASSYTSGVCYEQYF. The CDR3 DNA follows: TGTGCCAGCAGCTACACTAGCGGAGTCTGCTACGAGCAGTACTTC.

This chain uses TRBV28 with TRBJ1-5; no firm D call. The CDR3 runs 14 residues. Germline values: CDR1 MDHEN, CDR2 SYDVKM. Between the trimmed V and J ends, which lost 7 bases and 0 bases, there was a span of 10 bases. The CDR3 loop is CASNTPYSNQPQHF. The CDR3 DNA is TGTGCCAGCAACACACCTTATAGCAATCAGCCCCAGCATTTT.

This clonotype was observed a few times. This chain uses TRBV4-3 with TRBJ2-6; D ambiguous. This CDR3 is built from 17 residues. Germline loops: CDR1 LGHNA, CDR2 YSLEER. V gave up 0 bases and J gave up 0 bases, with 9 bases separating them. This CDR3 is CASSQDHSFSGANVLTF. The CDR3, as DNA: TGCGCCAGCAGCCAAGATCACAGCTTCTCTGGGGCCAACGTCCTGACTTTC.

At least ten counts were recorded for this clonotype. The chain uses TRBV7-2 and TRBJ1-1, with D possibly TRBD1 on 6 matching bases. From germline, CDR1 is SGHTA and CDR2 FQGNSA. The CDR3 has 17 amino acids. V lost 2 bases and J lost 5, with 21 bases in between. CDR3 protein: CASSLRMLVRGWTEAFF. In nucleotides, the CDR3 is TGTGCCAGCAGCTTACGCATGTTGGTTAGGGGGTGGACTGAAGCTTTCTTT.

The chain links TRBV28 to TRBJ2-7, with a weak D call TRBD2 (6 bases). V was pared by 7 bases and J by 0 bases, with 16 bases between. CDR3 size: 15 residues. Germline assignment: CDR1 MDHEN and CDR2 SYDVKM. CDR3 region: CASKPFLGGSYEQYF. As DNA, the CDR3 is TGTGCCAGCAAGCCCTTTCTGGGGGGCTCCTACGAGCAGTACTTC.

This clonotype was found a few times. CDR3 bases: TGTGCCAGCAGCCCGACAGTCACTGAAGCTTTCTTT. Residues: CASSPTVTEAFF. The V call is TRBV7-8, the J call TRBJ1-1, with D tentatively TRBD1 (5 bases). This CDR3 is 12 amino acids long. Looked up from germline, CDR1 is SGHVS and CDR2 is FQNEAQ. V was pared by 5 bases and J by 4 bases, with 8 bases between.

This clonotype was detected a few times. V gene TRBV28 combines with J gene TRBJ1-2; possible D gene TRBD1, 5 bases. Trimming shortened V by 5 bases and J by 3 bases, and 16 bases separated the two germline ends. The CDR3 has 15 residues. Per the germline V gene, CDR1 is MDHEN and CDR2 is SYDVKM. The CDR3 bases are TGTGCCAGCAGTATCCCTTTACAGGTTTACTATGGCTACACCTTC. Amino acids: CASSIPLQVYYGYTF.

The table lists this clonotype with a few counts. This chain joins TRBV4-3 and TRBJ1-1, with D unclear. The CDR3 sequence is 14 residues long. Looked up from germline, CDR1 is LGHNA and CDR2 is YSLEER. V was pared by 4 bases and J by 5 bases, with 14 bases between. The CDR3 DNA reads TGCGCCAGCAGCCCGAGGGTGGTGGGGACTGAAGCTTTCTTT. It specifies CASSPRVVGTEAFF.

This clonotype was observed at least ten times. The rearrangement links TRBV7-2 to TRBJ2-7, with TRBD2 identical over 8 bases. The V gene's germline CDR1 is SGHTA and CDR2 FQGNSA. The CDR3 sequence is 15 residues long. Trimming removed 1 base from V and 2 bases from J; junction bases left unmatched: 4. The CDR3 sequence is CASSLGLAPPYEQYF. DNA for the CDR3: TGTGCCAGCAGCTTAGGACTAGCGCCTCCCTACGAGCAGTACTTC.